This is a list of T cell receptor beta chains from one sample in a study of blood T cell repertoires in COVID-19. Here immunoSEQ multiplex PCR was the method, and the copy in TCRdb shows in-frame clones only, minus some. This table holds 150,000 to 200,000 clones, approximately 80% found once. The sequencing input was peripheral blood. These receptors were taken from a woman aged 80 or over with active or convalescent COVID-19. CDR3s include the opening cysteine and the closing phenylalanine or tryptophan. The D gene is left open where the match is weak. Not all rows give a size; the values are once, few, many and, for expanded clones, a class.

clone size	CDR3 length	D gene	V gene	J gene	CDR3 protein	CDR3 DNA
NA	15	TRBD2	TRBV27	TRBJ2-1	CASSPGGGPYNEQFF	TGTGCCAGTTCTCCTGGCGGGGGGCCATACAATGAGCAGTTCTTC
NA	14	TRBD1	TRBV7-2	TRBJ1-4	CASSRGGTGEKLFF	TGTGCCAGCAGTAGGGGGGGGACAGGGGAAAAACTGTTTTTT
NA	15	NA	TRBV25-1	TRBJ1-2	CASSEGSKGVFGYTF	TGTGCCAGCAGTGAGGGAAGCAAAGGGGTATTTGGCTACACCTTC
NA	15	TRBD1	TRBV19	TRBJ2-7	CASSTRQGAAYEQYF	TGTGCCAGTAGTACCCGACAGGGGGCCGCCTACGAGCAGTACTTC
NA	18	TRBD2	TRBV7-9	TRBJ2-5	CASSHRGERLTTQETQYF	TGTGCCAGCAGCCACCGGGGGGAGCGGCTTACAACTCAAGAGACCCAGTACTTC
NA	15	TRBD1	TRBV6-2/TRBV6-3	TRBJ1-2	CASRPTGTGLYGYTF	TGTGCCAGCAGGCCTACCGGGACAGGGCTCTATGGCTACACCTTC
NA	16	NA	TRBV6-2/TRBV6-3	TRBJ1-1	CASSYSPSEGNTEAFF	TGTGCCAGCAGTTACTCGCCATCAGAGGGGAACACTGAAGCTTTCTTT
NA	12	NA	TRBV7-2	TRBJ2-3	CASSPYTDTQYF	TGTGCCAGCAGCCCGTACACAGATACGCAGTATTTT
NA	16	NA	TRBV4-3	TRBJ2-3	CASSQGLQGGPDTQYF	TGCGCCAGCAGCCAAGGTTTGCAGGGGGGCCCTGATACGCAGTATTTT
NA	18	TRBD2	TRBV24-1	TRBJ2-3	CATSDGRMMRGGTDTQYF	TGTGCCACCAGTGATGGTCGTATGATGCGGGGGGGCACAGATACGCAGTATTTT
NA	13	NA	TRBV28	TRBJ1-1	CASQVGGDTEAFF	TGTGCCAGCCAGGTGGGGGGGGACACTGAAGCTTTCTTT
NA	14	NA	TRBV11-2	TRBJ2-5	CASSLRLFQETQYF	TGTGCCAGCAGCTTAAGACTTTTTCAAGAGACCCAGTACTTC
NA	15	TRBD1	TRBV19	TRBJ2-7	CATRAGTGGTYEQYF	TGTGCCACCCGAGCGGGGACAGGGGGGACCTACGAGCAGTACTTC
NA	15	TRBD1	TRBV7-8	TRBJ2-7	CASSLSGQGPYEQYF	TGTGCCAGCAGCTTATCAGGACAGGGACCCTACGAGCAGTACTTC
NA	14	NA	TRBV5-1	TRBJ1-6	CASSLGTANSPLHF	TGCGCCAGCAGCTTGGGGACAGCCAATTCACCCCTCCACTTT
NA	14	NA	TRBV3-1/TRBV3-2	TRBJ2-5	CASSPTKWGVTQYF	TGTGCCAGCAGCCCGACTAAATGGGGGGTGACCCAGTACTTC
NA	18	NA	TRBV19	TRBJ1-1	CASSILGQWGRSNTEAFF	TGTGCCAGTAGTATTTTGGGGCAATGGGGCCGATCGAACACTGAAGCTTTCTTT
NA	13	NA	TRBV10-3	TRBJ2-4	CAISEGAEDIQYF	TGTGCCATCAGTGAGGGGGCTGAGGACATTCAGTACTTC
NA	14	NA	TRBV29-1	TRBJ2-5	CSVERILDQETQYF	TGCAGCGTTGAACGGATACTAGATCAAGAGACCCAGTACTTC
once	18	NA	TRBV7-9	TRBJ2-6	CASSLGRAVVSGANVLTF	TGTGCCAGCAGCTTAGGGAGAGCAGTCGTCTCTGGGGCCAACGTCCTGACTTTC
NA	14	NA	TRBV27	TRBJ2-7	CASSLSSAIREQYF	TGTGCCAGCAGTTTATCCTCAGCGATTCGGGAGCAGTACTTC
NA	15	NA	TRBV30	TRBJ1-3	CAWRARGPLLSTIYF	TGTGCCTGGAGAGCCAGGGGTCCTTTATTAAGCACCATATATTTT
NA	13	NA	TRBV7-9	TRBJ1-5	CASSLGQGQPQHF	TGTGCCAGCAGCTTAGGGCAGGGACAGCCCCAGCATTTT
NA	15	NA	TRBV7-2	TRBJ2-1	CASSLVANSYNEQFF	TGTGCCAGCAGCTTAGTAGCTAACTCCTACAATGAGCAGTTCTTC
NA	16	TRBD2	TRBV18	TRBJ2-5	CASSPTLAGGQETQYF	TGTGCCAGCTCACCAACTCTAGCGGGGGGTCAAGAGACCCAGTACTTC
NA	17	TRBD1	TRBV3-1/TRBV3-2	TRBJ1-1	CASSPSGQGVTNTEAFF	TGTGCCAGCAGCCCCTCGGGACAGGGGGTGACGAACACTGAAGCTTTCTTT
NA	14	NA	TRBV19	TRBJ1-1	CASARDFMNTEAFF	TGTGCCAGTGCTCGGGACTTTATGAACACTGAAGCTTTCTTT
NA	15	NA	TRBV5-4	TRBJ2-2	CASSVDSMDTGELFF	TGTGCCAGCAGCGTGGACAGTATGGACACCGGGGAGCTGTTTTTT
NA	12	TRBD1	TRBV29-1	TRBJ1-1	CSVGQGGTEAFF	TGCAGCGTCGGACAGGGGGGGACTGAAGCTTTCTTT
NA	15	NA	TRBV10-1	TRBJ1-1	CASRNIRTEDTEAFF	TGCGCCAGCAGAAATATTAGGACGGAGGACACTGAAGCTTTCTTT
NA	19	TRBD1	TRBV7-2	TRBJ1-2	CASSRQTGTGHSENYGYTF	TGTGCCAGCAGCCGCCAAACTGGGACAGGGCACTCAGAGAACTATGGCTACACCTTC
NA	19	TRBD1	TRBV5-4	TRBJ1-2	CASSLKDRGTGANNYGYTF	TGTGCCAGCAGCTTAAAAGACAGGGGAACAGGCGCTAATAACTATGGCTACACCTTC
NA	14	NA	TRBV5-1	TRBJ1-1	CASSPIPGNTEAFF	TGCGCCAGCAGCCCAATTCCGGGGAACACTGAAGCTTTCTTT
NA	18	TRBD2	TRBV19	TRBJ2-3	CASMGRLAGGISTDTQYF	TGTGCCAGTATGGGGAGACTAGCGGGGGGAATAAGCACAGATACGCAGTATTTT
NA	15	TRBD1	TRBV7-2	TRBJ1-2	CASSLSQGVDYGYTF	TGTGCCAGCAGCTTATCGCAGGGGGTCGACTATGGCTACACCTTC
once	18	TRBD2	TRBV9	TRBJ2-3	CASSSGLAGGVSTDTQYF	TGTGCCAGCAGCTCCGGACTAGCGGGGGGGGTGAGCACAGATACGCAGTATTTT
NA	16	NA	TRBV2	TRBJ1-2	CASMGYLQGRDYGYTF	TGTGCCAGCATGGGATATCTACAGGGTCGGGACTATGGCTACACCTTC
NA	15	TRBD1	TRBV27	TRBJ2-1	CASSRTGGPNNEQFF	TGTGCCAGCAGTCGGACAGGGGGTCCGAATAATGAGCAGTTCTTC
NA	13	TRBD1	TRBV11-3	TRBJ2-4	CASTGTGKYIQYF	TGTGCCAGCACCGGGACAGGGAAGTACATTCAGTACTTC
NA	14	TRBD1	TRBV7-2	TRBJ1-1	CASSFKPRDSEAFF	TGTGCCAGCAGCTTCAAACCCCGGGACAGTGAAGCTTTCTTT
once	14	NA	TRBV5-6	TRBJ1-4	CASSLLLSNEKLFF	TGTGCCAGCAGCTTGTTGCTATCTAATGAAAAACTGTTTTTT
NA	13	NA	TRBV15	TRBJ1-6	CATSGDSNSPLHF	TGTGCCACCAGCGGGGACTCAAATTCACCCCTCCACTTT
NA	14	NA	TRBV5-1	TRBJ1-3	CASSLDRVGNTIYF	TGCGCCAGCAGCTTGGACAGGGTCGGAAACACCATATATTTT
NA	15	TRBD1	TRBV27	TRBJ2-7	CASSSTETGGYEQYF	TGTGCCAGCAGTTCGACCGAGACAGGGGGCTACGAGCAGTACTTC
NA	15	TRBD1	TRBV27	TRBJ1-5	CASSIGQGPNQPQHF	TGTGCCAGCAGTATTGGACAGGGGCCAAATCAGCCCCAGCATTTT